These 30 T cell receptor beta chains originate from one sample sequenced in a study of cytomegalovirus exposure and HLA in healthy donors. A multiplex PCR was run with 60 Vbeta primers and 13 Jbeta primers. Clones were sequenced by immunoSEQ multiplex PCR, and TCRdb holds only the in-frame ones, with some missing. The sample gives some 140,000 clones, 65% to 80% of which show up once; over 1.5% is in the top ten. Specimen: PBMCs. The receptor source for this set is a human donor in good health.

This chain joins TRBV7-8 and TRBJ2-7, with 8 bases aligning to TRBD2. Germline lookup yields CDR1 SGHVS and CDR2 FQNEAQ. The CDR3 consists of 16 residues. V gave up 5 bases and J gave up 5 bases; unmatched junction bases: 14. For the CDR3, the DNA is TGTGCCAGCAGCCCCCGGGGAGCGGGAGTCTTTAACGAGCAGTACTTC. Encoded protein: CASSPRGAGVFNEQYF.

This clone occurred a few times. This rearrangement joins TRBV27 to TRBJ2-3, with TRBD1 identical over 7 bases. This CDR3 is built from 18 residues. Germline CDR1 reads MNHEY; CDR2 reads SMNVEV (reference sequence). V lost 5 bases, J lost 6 bases, and 20 bases stayed unmatched. The CDR3 nucleotides are TGTGCCAGCAGTCCCTACCCCCCCGGGGCAGGGGGTATGGATACGCAGTATTTT. Its translation is CASSPYPPGAGGMDTQYF.

The chain employs TRBV27 and TRBJ2-7; perhaps TRBD2 as D (6 bases). There are 13 residues in the CDR3. The V gene's germline CDR1 is MNHEY and CDR2 SMNVEV (reference sequence). Trimming pared 6 bases from V and 2 bases from J, leaving 11 bases between. The CDR3 loop reads CASSAGGPYEQYF. The CDR3 nucleotides are TGTGCCAGCAGCGCCGGGGGACCCTACGAGCAGTACTTC.

This clone was seen once. This chain connects TRBV5-1 to TRBJ1-3, with 7 positions matching TRBD1. CDR1 is SGHRS, CDR2 YFSETQ, per germline. The CDR3 covers 15 residues. V lost 4 bases to trimming and J lost 2 bases; unmatched junction nucleotides: 6. CDR3 sequence reads: CASSPEGAAGNTIYF. The CDR3 nucleotides read TGCGCCAGCAGCCCGGAGGGGGCTGCTGGAAACACCATATATTTT.

The chain carries TRBV4-3 and TRBJ2-1; D perhaps matches TRBD2 (6 bases). Trimming took 0 bases from V and 8 from J, leaving 11 bases between them. The V gene's germline CDR1 is LGHNA and CDR2 YSLEER. The CDR3 has 14 residues. Here the CDR3 DNA reads TGCGCCAGCAGCCAAGATGAGTCGGGAGATGAGCAGTTCTTC. Translated: CASSQDESGDEQFF.

The V gene is TRBV28, the J gene TRBJ1-1; maybe TRBD1 (5 bases). Trimming took 8 bases from V and 10 from J, leaving 17 bases between them. Germline loops: CDR1 MDHEN, CDR2 SYDVKM. This CDR3 spans 12 amino acids. CDR3 sequence: CASQTVREIAFF. Written as DNA, the CDR3 is TGTGCCAGCCAGACAGTAAGGGAAATAGCTTTCTTT.

CDR3 protein: CASSLAGAQETQYF. CDR3 nucleotide sequence: TGTGCCAGCAGCTTAGCGGGCGCCCAAGAGACCCAGTACTTC. The chain uses TRBV6-1 and TRBJ2-5, with 7 bases aligning to TRBD2. The ends lost 6 bases at V and 1 base at J; junction bases unmatched: 5. The length of the CDR3 is 14 residues. From germline, CDR1 is MNHNS and CDR2 SASEGT.

The chain is built from TRBV5-1 and TRBJ2-1, with 9 nucleotides matching TRBD1. Germline V gene lookup returns CDR1 SGHRS and CDR2 YFSETQ. The CDR3 sequence is 17 residues long. V was pared by 4 bases and J by 0 bases, with 8 bases of the junction left unmatched. CDR3 nucleotides: TGCGCCAGCAGCCCCAATGCGGGACAGGGCTCCTACAATGAGCAGTTCTTC. As protein: CASSPNAGQGSYNEQFF.

The rearrangement uses TRBV19 and TRBJ2-7, with TRBD1 as a possible D gene (6 bases). CDR1 is LNHDA and CDR2 is SQIVND in the germline V gene (reference sequence). The CDR3 covers 15 residues. V shed 3 bases and J shed 5 bases, with 17 bases lying between them. The CDR3 DNA reads as TGTGCCAGTAGTATTTCGGCAGGGGTATTCCACGAGCAGTACTTC. As protein: CASSISAGVFHEQYF.

CDR3 sequence reads: CASSAKQGTYNEQFF. The CDR3 coding sequence is TGTGCCAGCAGCGCCAAACAGGGGACCTACAATGAGCAGTTCTTC. J is TRBJ2-1 and V is TRBV9; 7 positions match TRBD1. Per the germline V gene, CDR1 is SGDLS and CDR2 is YYNGEE. The V and J ends lost 3 bases and 2 bases, in that order; junction bases with no gene match: 5. The CDR3 is 15 residues long.

This rearrangement joins TRBV12-5 to TRBJ1-3; D gene unclear. V was clipped by 0 bases and J by 0 bases, with 12 bases between them. This CDR3 comprises 17 residues. Per the germline V gene, CDR1 is LGHNT and CDR2 is FRNRAP. DNA for the CDR3: TGTGCTAGTGGTTTGGTAATCGCAGGCCTCTCTGGAAACACCATATATTTT. It translates to CASGLVIAGLSGNTIYF.

This clone was observed a handful of times. This chain links TRBV18 with TRBJ1-1; perhaps TRBD1 as D (6 bases). The CDR3 spans 16 residues. Germline-derived CDR1 and CDR2 are KGHSH and LQKENI. Trimming removed 4 bases from V and 0 bases from J, with 15 bases in between. The DNA for the CDR3 is TGTGCCAGCTCACGGGGGCAGGGCCGACTGAACACTGAAGCTTTCTTT. Translation gives CASSRGQGRLNTEAFF.

DNA for the CDR3: TGTGCCAGCAGGCGACTAGCGGGAGGGCCTTCAGATACGCAGTATTTT. Translating it yields CASRRLAGGPSDTQYF. This chain connects TRBV2 to TRBJ2-3; TRBD2 aligns across 14 bases. In germline, CDR1 is SNHLY, CDR2 FYNNEI. V was pared by 6 bases and J by 4 bases, with 6 bases of the junction left unmatched. This CDR3 has 16 amino acids.

The J gene is TRBJ1-5, the V gene TRBV9; weak D call: TRBD1 (5 bases). The CDR3 has 15 amino acids. Trimming cost V 0 bases and J 1 base, with 8 bases left between them. Germline V gene sequence: CDR1 SGDLS, CDR2 YYNGEE. The CDR3 sequence is CASSVDGGSNQPQHF. The CDR3 nucleotides are TGTGCCAGCAGCGTAGATGGGGGGAGCAATCAGCCCCAGCATTTT.

This chain joins TRBV9 and TRBJ2-6, with D tentatively TRBD1 (6 bases). Trimming took 4 bases from V and 0 from J, leaving 20 bases between them. The germline CDR1 and CDR2 sequences are SGDLS and YYNGEE. The CDR3 is 19 amino acids. The CDR3 sequence is CASSQNPRGGGSGANVLTF. CDR3 sequence (DNA): TGTGCCAGCAGCCAAAACCCCAGGGGTGGGGGCTCTGGGGCCAACGTCCTGACTTTC. Together with reference TRBV9 and TRBJ2-6, the CDR3 gives the full variable domain: DSGVTQTPKHLITATGQRVTLRCSPRSGDLSVYWYQQSLDQGLQFLIQYYNGEERAKGNILERFSAQQFPDLHSELNLSSLELGDSALYFCASSQNPRGGGSGANVLTFGAGSRLTVL.

The gene calls are TRBV7-2 and TRBJ2-5; 7 nucleotides agree with TRBD2. The CDR3 covers 14 residues. Germline loops: CDR1 SGHTA, CDR2 FQGNSA. The V segment lost 5 bases and the J segment 5 bases; nucleotides outside the gene matches: 8. This chain's CDR3 is CASSRGWEGETQYF. DNA of the CDR3: TGTGCCAGCAGCCGGGGGTGGGAGGGTGAGACCCAGTACTTC. Supplemented by reference TRBV7-2 and TRBJ2-5, the full variable domain reads GAGVSQSPSNKVTEKGKDVELRCDPISGHTALYWYRQSLGQGLEFLIYFQGNSAPDKSGLPSDRFSAERTGGSVSTLTIQRTQQEDSAVYLCASSRGWEGETQYFGPGTRLLVL.

The gene calls are TRBV5-4 and TRBJ2-3; 11 bases map to TRBD1. Germline CDR1 SGHNT, CDR2 YYREEE (reference sequence). The CDR3 loop spans 16 amino acids. With V trimmed by 3 bases and J by 3 bases, 6 bases remained unmatched. The CDR3 is CASSSARDRGTDTQYF. CDR3 DNA: TGTGCCAGCAGCTCGGCCCGGGACAGGGGGACAGATACGCAGTATTTT.

This clone was recorded only once. The V gene is TRBV9, the J gene TRBJ1-5; TRBD1 matches 11 bases. Germline V gene data show CDR1 as SGDLS and CDR2 as YYNGEE. Trimming removed 0 bases from V and 7 bases from J; junction bases left unmatched: 12. The CDR3 contains 18 residues. The CDR3 sequence: CASSVGPLGQGAGQPQHF. Written as DNA, the CDR3 is TGTGCCAGCAGCGTAGGCCCCCTAGGACAGGGGGCGGGACAGCCCCAGCATTTT.

The chain couples TRBV11-2 to TRBJ2-2; D remains unclear. Per germline, CDR1 SGHAT and CDR2 FQNNGV. The ends were cut back, 5 bases at V and 3 bases at J, with 10 bases in the middle. CDR3 length equals 14 residues. CDR3 sequence (DNA): TGTGCCAGCAGCCTTTTTCCGGACACCGGGGAGCTGTTTTTT. Protein sequence: CASSLFPDTGELFF.

The CDR3 DNA sequence: TGTGCCAGCAGCCGGACAGCCACAGCGTACCAAGAGACCCAGTACTTC. Translating it yields CASSRTATAYQETQYF. This chain joins TRBV9 and TRBJ2-5; tentatively, D is TRBD1 (6 bases). Germline V gene data show CDR1 as SGDLS and CDR2 as YYNGEE. The CDR3 has 16 amino acids. V was clipped by 4 bases and J by 0 bases, with 16 bases between them.

The rearrangement links TRBV9 to TRBJ2-7; weak D call: TRBD2 (5 bases). CDR1 and CDR2 (germline): SGDLS, YYNGEE. This CDR3 has 14 residues. Trimming cost V 4 bases and J 2 bases, with 13 bases left between them. Written as DNA, the CDR3 is TGTGCCAGCAGCTCCCTCGGGGAGCCCTACGAGCAGTACTTC. Translation: CASSSLGEPYEQYF.

The rearrangement links TRBV19 to TRBJ1-5; TRBD1 matches 8 bases. J gave up 6 bases and V 2 bases, and 3 bases lay outside the gene matches. This CDR3 contains 14 residues. CDR1 is LNHDA and CDR2 is SQIVND in the germline V gene (reference sequence). CDR3 amino acids: CASSINRGSQPQHF. The CDR3 region has the DNA TGTGCCAGTAGTATAAACAGGGGGAGTCAGCCCCAGCATTTT.

V and J are TRBV4-1 and TRBJ1-5; D remains unclear. This CDR3 region has 15 residues. Germline values: CDR1 MGHRA, CDR2 YSYEKL. V lost 4 bases and J 6 bases, leaving 16 bases between the germline ends. The CDR3 DNA follows: TGCGCCAGCAGCCGCTTGGGAGGATCGGGTCAGCCCCAGCATTTT. Protein sequence: CASSRLGGSGQPQHF.

V usage is TRBV28 and J usage is TRBJ1-5; D is unresolved. V was clipped by 6 bases and J by 4 bases, with 4 bases between them. The CDR3 spans 11 residues. Per the germline V gene, CDR1 is MDHEN and CDR2 is SYDVKM. The CDR3 loop reads CASSLNQPQHF. Written as DNA, the CDR3 is TGTGCCAGCAGCCTGAATCAGCCCCAGCATTTT.

The rearrangement joins TRBV7-3 to TRBJ2-7, with 10 bases aligning to TRBD2. Germline V gives CDR1 SGHTA, CDR2 FQGTGA. The trim removed 5 bases at V and 2 bases at J, leaving 3 bases unmatched. The CDR3 length is 14 residues. CDR3 protein: CASSVTSGAYEQYF. The CDR3, as DNA: TGTGCCAGCAGCGTCACTAGCGGGGCCTACGAGCAGTACTTC.

This clone showed up just a few times. V usage is TRBV28 and J usage is TRBJ2-2, with 9 bases matching TRBD1. The CDR3 is 16 residues long. The germline V gene encodes CDR1 MDHEN and CDR2 SYDVKM. Trimming took 6 bases from V and 1 from J; bases not matched to a gene: 6. CDR3 DNA sequence: TGTGCCAGCAGCCTACCGGGACAGGGGAACACCGGGGAGCTGTTTTTT. The encoded protein is CASSLPGQGNTGELFF.

The chain joins TRBV6-5 to TRBJ2-7, with a tentative D call TRBD1 (5 bases). The CDR3 sequence is 15 residues long. The ends were cut back, 2 bases at V and 4 bases at J, with 15 bases in the middle. Looked up from germline, CDR1 is MNHEY and CDR2 is SVGAGI. The chain's CDR3 is CASSYTAGLTYEQYF. Here the CDR3 DNA reads TGTGCCAGCAGTTACACGGCAGGGTTAACGTACGAGCAGTACTTC.

This chain joins TRBV27 and TRBJ2-3; D possibly corresponds to TRBD2 (5 bases). The CDR3 sequence is 11 residues long. Germline V gene lookup returns CDR1 MNHEY and CDR2 SMNVEV (reference sequence). Trimming shortened V by 10 bases and J by 1 base, and 6 bases separated the two germline ends. DNA of the CDR3: TGTGCCACTAGCCGCACAGATACGCAGTATTTT. Translating it yields CATSRTDTQYF.

The chain recombines TRBV28 with TRBJ1-5; 10 bases map to TRBD1. The germline CDR1 and CDR2 sequences are MDHEN and SYDVKM. With V trimmed by 6 bases and J by 6 bases, 8 bases remained unmatched. CDR3 length: 15 residues. CDR3 nucleotide sequence: TGTGCCAGCAGCCGTAGACAGGGGGCATTTCAGCCCCAGCATTTT. It specifies CASSRRQGAFQPQHF.

The V call is TRBV9, the J call TRBJ2-7; D is uncertain. Germline CDR1 reads SGDLS; CDR2 reads YYNGEE. V gave up 0 bases and J gave up 7 bases, with 11 bases separating them. This CDR3 has 13 amino acids. The CDR3 bases are TGTGCCAGCAGCGTAGCCCCTTCCGGGGAGCAGTACTTC. Protein sequence: CASSVAPSGEQYF.